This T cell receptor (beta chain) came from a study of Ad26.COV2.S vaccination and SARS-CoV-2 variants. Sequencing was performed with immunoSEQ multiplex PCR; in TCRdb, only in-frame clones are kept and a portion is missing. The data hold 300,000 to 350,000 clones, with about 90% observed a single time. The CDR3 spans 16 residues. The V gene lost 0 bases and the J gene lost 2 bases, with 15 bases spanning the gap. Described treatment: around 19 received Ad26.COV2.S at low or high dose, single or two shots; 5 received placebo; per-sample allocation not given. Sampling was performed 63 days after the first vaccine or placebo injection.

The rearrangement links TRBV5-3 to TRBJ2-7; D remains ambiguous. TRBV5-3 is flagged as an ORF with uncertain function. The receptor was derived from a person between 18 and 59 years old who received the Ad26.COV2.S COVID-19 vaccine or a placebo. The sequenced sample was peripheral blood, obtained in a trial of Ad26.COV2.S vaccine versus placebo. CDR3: CARSLALTVKPYEQYF. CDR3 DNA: TGTGCCAGAAGCTTGGCCCTGACCGTAAAACCCTACGAGCAGTACTTC.